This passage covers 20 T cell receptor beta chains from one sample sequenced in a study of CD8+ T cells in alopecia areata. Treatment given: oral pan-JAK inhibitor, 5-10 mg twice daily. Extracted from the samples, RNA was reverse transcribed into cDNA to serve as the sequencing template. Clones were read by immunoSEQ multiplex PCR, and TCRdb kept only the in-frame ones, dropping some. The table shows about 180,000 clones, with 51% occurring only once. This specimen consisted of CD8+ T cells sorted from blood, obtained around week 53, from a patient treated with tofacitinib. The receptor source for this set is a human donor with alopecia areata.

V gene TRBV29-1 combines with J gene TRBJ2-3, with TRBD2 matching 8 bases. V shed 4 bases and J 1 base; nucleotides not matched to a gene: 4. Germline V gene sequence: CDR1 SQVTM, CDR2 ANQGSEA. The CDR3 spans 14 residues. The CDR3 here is CSVVKRGRTDTQYF. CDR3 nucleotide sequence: TGCAGCGTTGTAAAGCGGGGGCGCACAGATACGCAGTATTTT.

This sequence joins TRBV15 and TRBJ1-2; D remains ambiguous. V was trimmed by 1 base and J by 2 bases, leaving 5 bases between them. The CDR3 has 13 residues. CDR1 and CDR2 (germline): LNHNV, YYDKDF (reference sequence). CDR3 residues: CATSRASNYGYTF. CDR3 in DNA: TGTGCCACCAGCAGAGCGAGCAACTATGGCTACACCTTC.

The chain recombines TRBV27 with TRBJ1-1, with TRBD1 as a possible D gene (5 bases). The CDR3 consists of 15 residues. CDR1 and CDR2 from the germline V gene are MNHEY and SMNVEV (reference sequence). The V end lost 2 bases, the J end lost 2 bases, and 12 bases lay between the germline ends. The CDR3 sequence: CASSLSRDRNTEAFF. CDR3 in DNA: TGTGCCAGCAGTTTAAGTCGGGACCGCAACACTGAAGCTTTCTTT.

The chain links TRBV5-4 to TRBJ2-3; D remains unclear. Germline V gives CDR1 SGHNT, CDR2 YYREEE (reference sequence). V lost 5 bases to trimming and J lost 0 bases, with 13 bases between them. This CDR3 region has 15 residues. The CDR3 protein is CASSSVPSSTDTQYF. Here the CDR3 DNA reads TGTGCCAGCAGTTCGGTTCCTTCTAGCACAGATACGCAGTATTTT.

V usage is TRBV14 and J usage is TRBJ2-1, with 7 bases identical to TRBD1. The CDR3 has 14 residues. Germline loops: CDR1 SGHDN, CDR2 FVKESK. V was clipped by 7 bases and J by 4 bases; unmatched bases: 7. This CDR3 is CASTAGGIYNEQFF. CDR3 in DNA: TGTGCCAGCACCGCAGGGGGAATATACAATGAGCAGTTCTTC.

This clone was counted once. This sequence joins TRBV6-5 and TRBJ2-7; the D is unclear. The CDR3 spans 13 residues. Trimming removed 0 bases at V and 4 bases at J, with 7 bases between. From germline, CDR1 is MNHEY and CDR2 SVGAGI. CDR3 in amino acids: CASSYSVEYEQYF. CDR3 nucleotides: TGTGCCAGCAGTTACTCTGTGGAATACGAGCAGTACTTC.

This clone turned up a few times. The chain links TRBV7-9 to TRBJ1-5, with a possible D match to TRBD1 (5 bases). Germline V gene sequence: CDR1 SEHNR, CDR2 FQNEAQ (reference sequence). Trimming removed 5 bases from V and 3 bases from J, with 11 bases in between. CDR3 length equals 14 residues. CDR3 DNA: TGTGCCAGCAGCCCTGACAGTTCCAATCAGCCCCAGCATTTT. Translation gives CASSPDSSNQPQHF.

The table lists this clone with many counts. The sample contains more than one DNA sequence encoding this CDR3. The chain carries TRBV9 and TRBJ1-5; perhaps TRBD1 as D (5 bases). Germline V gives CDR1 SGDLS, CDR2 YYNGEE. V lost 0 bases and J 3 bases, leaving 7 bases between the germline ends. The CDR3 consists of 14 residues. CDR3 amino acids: CASSVGGPNQPQHF. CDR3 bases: TGTGCCAGCAGCGTAGGGGGCCCCAATCAGCCCCAGCATTTT.

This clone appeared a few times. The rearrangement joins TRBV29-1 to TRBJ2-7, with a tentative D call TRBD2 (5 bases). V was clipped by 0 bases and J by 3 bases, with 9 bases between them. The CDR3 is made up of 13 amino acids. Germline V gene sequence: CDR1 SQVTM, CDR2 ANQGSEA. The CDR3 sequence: CSVEDPSSYEQYF. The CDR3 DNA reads TGCAGCGTTGAAGATCCTAGCAGCTACGAGCAGTACTTC.

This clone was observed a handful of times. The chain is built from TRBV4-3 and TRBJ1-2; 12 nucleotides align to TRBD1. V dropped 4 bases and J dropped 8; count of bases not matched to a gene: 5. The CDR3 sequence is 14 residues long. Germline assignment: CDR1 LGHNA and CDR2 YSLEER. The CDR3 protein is CASSPGQGAKGYTF. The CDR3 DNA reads TGCGCCAGCAGCCCGGGACAGGGGGCGAAGGGCTACACCTTC.

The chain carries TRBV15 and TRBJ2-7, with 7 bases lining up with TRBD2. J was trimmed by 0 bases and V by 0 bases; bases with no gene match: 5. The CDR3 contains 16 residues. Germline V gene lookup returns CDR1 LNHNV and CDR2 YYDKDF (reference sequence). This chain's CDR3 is CATSRDGGSSSYEQYF. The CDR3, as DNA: TGTGCCACCAGCAGAGACGGCGGGAGTAGCTCCTACGAGCAGTACTTC.

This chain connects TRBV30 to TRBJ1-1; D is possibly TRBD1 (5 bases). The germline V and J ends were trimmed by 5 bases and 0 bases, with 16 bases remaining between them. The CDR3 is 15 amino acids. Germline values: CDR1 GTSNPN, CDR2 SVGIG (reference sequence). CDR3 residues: CAWAGTQGVNTEAFF. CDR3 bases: TGTGCCTGGGCGGGGACCCAAGGGGTGAACACTGAAGCTTTCTTT.

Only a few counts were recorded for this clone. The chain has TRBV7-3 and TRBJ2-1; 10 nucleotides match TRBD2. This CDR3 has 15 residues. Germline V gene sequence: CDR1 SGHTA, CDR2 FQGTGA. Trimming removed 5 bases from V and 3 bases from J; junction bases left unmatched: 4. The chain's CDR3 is CASSPSGGNYNEQFF. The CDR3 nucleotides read TGTGCCAGCAGCCCTAGCGGGGGCAACTACAATGAGCAGTTCTTC.

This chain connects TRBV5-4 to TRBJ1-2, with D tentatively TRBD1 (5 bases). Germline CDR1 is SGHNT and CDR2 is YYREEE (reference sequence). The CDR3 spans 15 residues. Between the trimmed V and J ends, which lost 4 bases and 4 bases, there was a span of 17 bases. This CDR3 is CASSRSSGAGYGYTF. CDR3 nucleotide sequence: TGTGCCAGCAGCAGATCTAGCGGGGCGGGCTATGGCTACACCTTC.

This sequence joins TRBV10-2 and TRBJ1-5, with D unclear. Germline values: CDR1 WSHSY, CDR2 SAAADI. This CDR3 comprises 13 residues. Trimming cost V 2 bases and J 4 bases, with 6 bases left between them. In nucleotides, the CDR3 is TGCGCCAGCAGTGAGGCTGATAATCAGCCCCAGCATTTT. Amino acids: CASSEADNQPQHF.

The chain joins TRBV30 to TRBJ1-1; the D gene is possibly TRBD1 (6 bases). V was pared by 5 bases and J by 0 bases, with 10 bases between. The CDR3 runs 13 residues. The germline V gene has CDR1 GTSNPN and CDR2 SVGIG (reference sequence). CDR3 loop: CAWGTTVNTEAFF. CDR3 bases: TGTGCCTGGGGGACAACCGTGAACACTGAAGCTTTCTTT.

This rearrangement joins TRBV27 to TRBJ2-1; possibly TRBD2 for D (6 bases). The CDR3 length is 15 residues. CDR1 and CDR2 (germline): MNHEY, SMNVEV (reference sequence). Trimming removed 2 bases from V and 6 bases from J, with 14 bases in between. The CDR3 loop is CASSLRRAGPNEQFF. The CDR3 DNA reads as TGTGCCAGCAGTTTACGGAGGGCGGGGCCCAATGAGCAGTTCTTC.

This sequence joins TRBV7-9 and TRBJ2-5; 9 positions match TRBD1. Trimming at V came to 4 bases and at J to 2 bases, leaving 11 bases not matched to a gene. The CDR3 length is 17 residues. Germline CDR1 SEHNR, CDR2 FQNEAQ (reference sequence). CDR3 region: CASSSVGGTGIQETQYF. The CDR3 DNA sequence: TGTGCCAGCAGCTCGGTTGGCGGGACAGGGATTCAAGAGACCCAGTACTTC.

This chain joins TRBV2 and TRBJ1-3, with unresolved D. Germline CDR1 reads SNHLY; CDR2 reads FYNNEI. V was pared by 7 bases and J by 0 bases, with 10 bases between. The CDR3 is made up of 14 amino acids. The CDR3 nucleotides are TGTGCCAGCATTGGCGCTGACTCTGGAAACACCATATATTTT. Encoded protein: CASIGADSGNTIYF.

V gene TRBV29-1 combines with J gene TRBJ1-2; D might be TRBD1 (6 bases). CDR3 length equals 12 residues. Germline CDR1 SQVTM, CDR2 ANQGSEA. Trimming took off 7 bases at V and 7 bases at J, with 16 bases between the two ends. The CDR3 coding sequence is TGCAGCGCCGGTGACCCCAGGGGTGGCTACACCTTC. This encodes CSAGDPRGGYTF.